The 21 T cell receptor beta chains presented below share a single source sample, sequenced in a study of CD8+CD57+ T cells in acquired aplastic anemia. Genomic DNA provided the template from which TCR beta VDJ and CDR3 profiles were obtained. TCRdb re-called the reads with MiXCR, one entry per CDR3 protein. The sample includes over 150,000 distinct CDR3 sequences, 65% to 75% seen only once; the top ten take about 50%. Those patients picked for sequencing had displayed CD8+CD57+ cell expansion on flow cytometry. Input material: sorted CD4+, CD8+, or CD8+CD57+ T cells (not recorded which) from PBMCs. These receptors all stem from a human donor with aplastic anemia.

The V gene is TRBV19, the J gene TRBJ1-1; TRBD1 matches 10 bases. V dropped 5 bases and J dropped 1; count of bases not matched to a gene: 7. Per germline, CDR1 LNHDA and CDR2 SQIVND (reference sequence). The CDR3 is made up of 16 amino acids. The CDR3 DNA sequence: TGTGCCAGTAGTTACCGGGACAGGGGTTGGAACACTGAAGCTTTCTTT. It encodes CASSYRDRGWNTEAFF. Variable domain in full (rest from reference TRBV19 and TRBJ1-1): DGGITQSPKYLFRKEGQNVTLSCEQNLNHDAMYWYRQDPGQGLRLIYYSQIVNDFQKGDIAEGYSVSREKKESFPLTVTSAQKNPTAFYLCASSYRDRGWNTEAFFGQGTRLTVV.

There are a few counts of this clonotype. The CDR3 sequence is CASSPDNYEQYF. DNA of the CDR3: TGTGCCAGCAGCCCGGACAACTACGAGCAGTACTTC. J is TRBJ2-7 and V is TRBV7-8; D possibly corresponds to TRBD1 (5 bases). Germline CDR1 is SGHVS and CDR2 is FQNEAQ. The CDR3 length is 12 residues. V lost 5 bases and J lost 3, with 8 bases in between. Looking up the rest from reference TRBV7-8 and TRBJ2-7 gives the full variable domain: GAGVSQSPRYKVAKRGQDVALRCDPISGHVSLFWYQQALGQGPEFLTYFQNEAQLDKSGLPSDRFFAERPEGSVSTLKIQRTQQEDSAVYLCASSPDNYEQYFGPGTRLTVT.

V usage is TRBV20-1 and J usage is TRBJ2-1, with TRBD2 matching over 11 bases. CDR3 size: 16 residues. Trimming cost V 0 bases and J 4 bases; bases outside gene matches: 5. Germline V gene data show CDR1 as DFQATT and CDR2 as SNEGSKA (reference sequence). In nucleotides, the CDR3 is TGCAGTGCTAGAGATCCTAGCGGGGGGAAGTACAATGAGCAGTTCTTC. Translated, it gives CSARDPSGGKYNEQFF.

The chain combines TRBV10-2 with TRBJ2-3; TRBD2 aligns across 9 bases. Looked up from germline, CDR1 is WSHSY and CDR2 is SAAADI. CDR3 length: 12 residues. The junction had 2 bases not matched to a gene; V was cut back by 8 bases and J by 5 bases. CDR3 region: CASRLAVDTQYF. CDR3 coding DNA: TGCGCCAGCCGACTAGCGGTAGATACGCAGTATTTT.

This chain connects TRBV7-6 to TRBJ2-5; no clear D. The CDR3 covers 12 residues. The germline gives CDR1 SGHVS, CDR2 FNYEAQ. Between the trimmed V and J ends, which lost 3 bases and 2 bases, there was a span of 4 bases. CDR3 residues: CASSFGQETQYF. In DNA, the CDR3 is TGTGCCAGCAGCTTTGGGCAAGAGACCCAGTACTTC.

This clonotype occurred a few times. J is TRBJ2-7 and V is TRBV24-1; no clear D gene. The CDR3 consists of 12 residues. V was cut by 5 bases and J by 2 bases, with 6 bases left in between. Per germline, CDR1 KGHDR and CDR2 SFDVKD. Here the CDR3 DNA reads TGTGCCACCAGTGCCGGGCCCTACGAGCAGTACTTC. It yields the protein CATSAGPYEQYF.

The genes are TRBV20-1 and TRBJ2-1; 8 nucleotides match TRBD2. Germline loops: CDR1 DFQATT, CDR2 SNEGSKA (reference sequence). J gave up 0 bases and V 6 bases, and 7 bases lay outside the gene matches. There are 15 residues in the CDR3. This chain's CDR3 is CSAPGLAGSYNEQFF. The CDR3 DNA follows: TGCAGTGCCCCCGGACTAGCAGGCTCCTACAATGAGCAGTTCTTC.

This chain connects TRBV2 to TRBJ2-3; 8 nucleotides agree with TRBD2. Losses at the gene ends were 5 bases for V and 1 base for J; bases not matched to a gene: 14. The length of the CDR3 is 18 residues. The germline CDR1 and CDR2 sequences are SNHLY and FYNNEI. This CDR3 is CASSSLAGTVVGTDTQYF. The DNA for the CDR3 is TGTGCCAGCAGTTCTCTAGCGGGTACGGTCGTGGGCACAGATACGCAGTATTTT.

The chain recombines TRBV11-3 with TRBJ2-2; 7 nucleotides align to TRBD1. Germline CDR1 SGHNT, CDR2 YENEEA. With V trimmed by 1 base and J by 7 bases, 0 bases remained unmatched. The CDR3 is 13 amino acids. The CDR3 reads CASSLGTGGELFF. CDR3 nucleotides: TGTGCCAGCAGCTTAGGGACAGGCGGGGAGCTGTTTTTT.

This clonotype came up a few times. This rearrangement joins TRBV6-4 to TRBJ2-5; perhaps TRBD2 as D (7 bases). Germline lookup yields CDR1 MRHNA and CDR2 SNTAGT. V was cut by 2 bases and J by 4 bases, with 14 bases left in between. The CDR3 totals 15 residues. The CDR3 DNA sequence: TGTGCCAGCAGTGACAGGGGGGGGCCTGGAGAGACCCAGTACTTC. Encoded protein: CASSDRGGPGETQYF.

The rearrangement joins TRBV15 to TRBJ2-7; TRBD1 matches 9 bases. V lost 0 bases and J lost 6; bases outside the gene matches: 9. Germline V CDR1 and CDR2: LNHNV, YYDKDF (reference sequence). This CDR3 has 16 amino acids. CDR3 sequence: CATSRDTGGASLEQYF. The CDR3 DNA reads TGTGCCACCAGCAGAGATACAGGGGGCGCTTCGCTCGAGCAGTACTTC.

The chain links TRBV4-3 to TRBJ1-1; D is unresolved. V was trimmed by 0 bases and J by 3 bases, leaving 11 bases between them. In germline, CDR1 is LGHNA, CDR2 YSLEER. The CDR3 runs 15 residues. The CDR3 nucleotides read TGCGCCAGCAGCCAAGATATTCGAATGGACACTGAAGCTTTCTTT. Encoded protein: CASSQDIRMDTEAFF.

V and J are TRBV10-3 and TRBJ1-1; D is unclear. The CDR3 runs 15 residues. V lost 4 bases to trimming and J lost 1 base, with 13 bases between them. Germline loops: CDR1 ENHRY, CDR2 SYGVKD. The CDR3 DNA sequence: TGTGCCATCAGTGTGGAGAGGATATCGAACACTGAAGCTTTCTTT. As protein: CAISVERISNTEAFF.

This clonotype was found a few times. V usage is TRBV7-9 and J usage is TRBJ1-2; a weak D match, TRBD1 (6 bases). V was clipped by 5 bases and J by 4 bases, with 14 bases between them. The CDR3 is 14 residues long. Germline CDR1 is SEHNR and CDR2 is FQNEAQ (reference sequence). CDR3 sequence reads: CASSRGQPVYGYTF. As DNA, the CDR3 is TGTGCCAGCAGCCGAGGACAGCCTGTCTATGGCTACACCTTC. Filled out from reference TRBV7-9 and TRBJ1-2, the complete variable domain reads DTGVSQNPRHKITKRGQNVTFRCDPISEHNRLYWYRQTLGQGPEFLTYFQNEAQLEKSRLLSDRFSAERPKGSFSTLEIQRTEQGDSAMYLCASSRGQPVYGYTFGSGTRLTVV.

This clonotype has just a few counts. CDR3 coding DNA: TGTGCCAGCTGTCCCGGGGGTCTCGGCACTGAAGCTTTCTTT. Amino acids: CASCPGGLGTEAFF. J is TRBJ1-1 and V is TRBV7-9; tentative D call: TRBD1 (5 bases). Germline assignment: CDR1 SEHNR and CDR2 FQNEAQ (reference sequence). The CDR3 sequence is 14 residues long. Trimming cost V 8 bases and J 4 bases, with 17 bases left between them.

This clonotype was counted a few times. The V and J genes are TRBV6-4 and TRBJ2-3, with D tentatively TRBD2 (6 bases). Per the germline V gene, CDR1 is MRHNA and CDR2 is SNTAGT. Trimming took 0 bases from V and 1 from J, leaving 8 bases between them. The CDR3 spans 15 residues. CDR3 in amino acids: CASSDSGGGTDTQYF. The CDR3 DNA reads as TGTGCCAGCAGTGACTCAGGCGGGGGCACAGATACGCAGTATTTT.

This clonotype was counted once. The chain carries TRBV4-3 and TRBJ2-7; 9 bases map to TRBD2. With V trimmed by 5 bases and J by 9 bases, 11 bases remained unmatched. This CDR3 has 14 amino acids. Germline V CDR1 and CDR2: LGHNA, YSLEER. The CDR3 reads CASSKTSREGGQYF. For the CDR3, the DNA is TGCGCCAGCAGCAAAACGTCGCGGGAGGGCGGGCAGTACTTC.

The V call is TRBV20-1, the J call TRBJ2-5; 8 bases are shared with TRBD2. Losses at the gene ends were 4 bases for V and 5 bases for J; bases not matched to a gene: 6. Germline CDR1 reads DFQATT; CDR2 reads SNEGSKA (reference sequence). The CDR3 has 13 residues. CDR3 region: CSATGTSDETQYF. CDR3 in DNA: TGCAGTGCTACCGGGACTAGTGACGAGACCCAGTACTTC.

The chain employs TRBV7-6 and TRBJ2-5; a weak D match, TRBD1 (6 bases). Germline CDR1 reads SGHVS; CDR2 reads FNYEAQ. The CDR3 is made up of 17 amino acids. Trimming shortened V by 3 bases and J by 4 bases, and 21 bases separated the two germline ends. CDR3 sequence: CASSLPRQDLLRETQYF. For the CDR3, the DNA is TGTGCCAGCAGCTTGCCCCGACAGGACTTATTAAGAGAGACCCAGTACTTC.

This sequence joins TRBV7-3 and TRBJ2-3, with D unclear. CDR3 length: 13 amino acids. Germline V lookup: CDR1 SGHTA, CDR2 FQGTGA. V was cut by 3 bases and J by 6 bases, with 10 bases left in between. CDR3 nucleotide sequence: TGTGCCAGCAGCTTTTCCCCGACGGATACGCAGTATTTT. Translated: CASSFSPTDTQYF. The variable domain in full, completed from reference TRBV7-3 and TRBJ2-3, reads GAGVSQTPSNKVTEKGKYVELRCDPISGHTALYWYRQSLGQGPEFLIYFQGTGAADDSGLPNDRFFAVRPEGSVSTLKIQRTERGDSAVYLCASSFSPTDTQYFGPGTRLTVL.

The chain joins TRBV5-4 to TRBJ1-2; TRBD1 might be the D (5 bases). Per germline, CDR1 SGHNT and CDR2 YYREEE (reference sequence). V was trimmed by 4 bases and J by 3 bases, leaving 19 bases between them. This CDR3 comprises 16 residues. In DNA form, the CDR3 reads TGTGCCAGCAGCCAAGAAGCCCAGGGACGGGACTATGGCTACACCTTC. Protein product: CASSQEAQGRDYGYTF.